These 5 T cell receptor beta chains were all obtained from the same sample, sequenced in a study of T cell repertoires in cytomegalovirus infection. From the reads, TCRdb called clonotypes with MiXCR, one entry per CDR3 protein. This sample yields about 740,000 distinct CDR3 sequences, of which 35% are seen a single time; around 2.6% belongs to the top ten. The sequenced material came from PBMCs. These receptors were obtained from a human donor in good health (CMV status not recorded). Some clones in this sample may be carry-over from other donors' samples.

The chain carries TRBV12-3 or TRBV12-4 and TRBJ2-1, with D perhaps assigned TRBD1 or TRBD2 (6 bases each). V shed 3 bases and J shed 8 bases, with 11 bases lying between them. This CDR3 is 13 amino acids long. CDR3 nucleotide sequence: TGTGCCAGCAGTTTCGGGGGCCAGTATGAGCAGTTCTTC. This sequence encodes CASSFGGQYEQFF.

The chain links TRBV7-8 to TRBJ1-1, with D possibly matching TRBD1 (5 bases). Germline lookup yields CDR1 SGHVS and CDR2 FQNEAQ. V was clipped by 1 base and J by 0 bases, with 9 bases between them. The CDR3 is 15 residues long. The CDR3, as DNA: TGTGCCAGCAGCTTAGAGACAGTTATGAACACTGAAGCTTTCTTT. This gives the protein CASSLETVMNTEAFF.

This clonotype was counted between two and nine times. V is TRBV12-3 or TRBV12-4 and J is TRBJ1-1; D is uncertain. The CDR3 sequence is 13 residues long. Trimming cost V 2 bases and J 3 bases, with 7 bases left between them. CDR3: CASSLMTYTEAFF. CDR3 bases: TGTGCCAGCAGTTTAATGACGTACACTGAAGCTTTCTTT.

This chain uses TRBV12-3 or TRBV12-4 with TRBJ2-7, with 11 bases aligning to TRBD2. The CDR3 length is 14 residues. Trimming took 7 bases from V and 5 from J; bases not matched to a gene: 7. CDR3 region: CASTTSGSADEQYF. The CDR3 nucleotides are TGTGCCAGCACCACTAGCGGGAGCGCCGACGAGCAGTACTTC.

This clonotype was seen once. Here the CDR3 DNA reads TGTGCCAGCAGCCAACTAAAGGGGTCAGAGACCCAGTACTTC. Amino acid sequence: CASSQLKGSETQYF. The chain uses TRBV3-1 and TRBJ2-5, with TRBD1 as a possible D gene (5 bases). The ends were cut back, 2 bases at V and 4 bases at J, with 11 bases in the middle. Germline V gene lookup returns CDR1 LGHDT and CDR2 YNNKEL (reference sequence). CDR3 size: 14 residues.